Listed below are T cell receptor beta chains from one sample, sequenced in a study of brain T cells in children with intractable seizures. Profiled with immunoSEQ multiplex PCR; TCRdb holds only in-frame clones, not every one. The sample has tens of thousands of clones, 90% to 95% seen once; the top ten hold less than 2%. Sequencing used peripheral blood, obtained at surgery. These receptors all stem from a boy under two years old with tuberous sclerosis and intractable seizures. Both conserved end residues are part of each CDR3. Fields, in order: V gene, CDR3 protein.

TRBV30,CANQMAGVFLEAFF
TRBV9,CASSALGRGRFYGYTF
TRBV11-2,CASSLQGATEAFF
TRBV5-1,CASSLDRTGYEQYF
TRBV7-9,CASSLGGRSKNIQYF
TRBV3-1/TRBV3-2,CASSQLTSPRPDTQYF
TRBV5-1,CASSFGSLEATNIQYF
TRBV4-2,CASSQVTGTSRPRRYNEQFF
TRBV7-2,CASSSRTREDYEQYF
TRBV7-2,CASSPSETQYF
TRBV7-8,CASSWGYTGELFF
TRBV30,CAQWGNTGELFF
TRBV19,CASSLSGGFGGELFF
TRBV7-2,CASSSSGEGETQYF
TRBV5-5,CASSSMSGSKYNEQFF
TRBV7-9,CASSLGPGGDYGYTF
TRBV9,CASSVVPGQGNGYTF
TRBV5-1,CASSLDSRTGERYEQYF
TRBV18,CASSPPFRDRTYYEQYF
TRBV19,CASTQNRGIGYEQYF
TRBV15,CATSSITQGNTEAFF
TRBV2,CASDREGSAGGRAGELFF